The 11 T cell receptor beta chains below come from one sample, sequenced in a study of T cells after yellow fever vaccination (dated 2019 in TCRdb). Library preparation employed 5' RACE. These reads were obtained on an Illumina HiSeq 2500. The public reads were reanalyzed by TCRdb: fastp trimming at Q25, MiXCR alignment, in-frame beta chains only. When rows share a CDR3 protein, they turn into one entry using the most common DNA and genes. For this sample the table gives nearly 550,000 distinct CDR3 sequences, of which about 19% were detected only once. The leading ten clones occupy 13% to 15% of the sample. The label giving this sample's treatment or condition can be read as: live attenuated yellow fever vaccine strain. This specimen consisted of PBMCs, obtained 15 days after the yellow fever booster vaccination. These receptors were obtained from a man aged 30-40 years who received the YFV17D yellow fever vaccine.

The table lists this clonotype with a few counts. The junction departs from germline at one end; a sequencing error may be responsible. The CDR3 nucleotides are TGTGCCAGTACGTATGTGGCGGCTAAATATGGCTACACCTTC. This codes for CASTYVAAKYGYTF. The V and J genes are TRBV19 and TRBJ1-2; D unclear. The CDR3 has 14 amino acids. Germline V gene sequence: CDR1 LNHDA, CDR2 SQIVND (reference sequence).

This clonotype showed up just a few times. The CDR3 nucleotides are TGTGCCAGCAGTGGACCGGGACAAGCCTACGAGCAGTACTTC. Its protein product is CASSGPGQAYEQYF. This chain joins TRBV28 and TRBJ2-7; perhaps TRBD1 as D (6 bases). V gave up 5 bases and J gave up 2 bases, with 13 bases separating them. The CDR3 is 14 amino acids. CDR1 and CDR2 from the germline V gene are MDHEN and SYDVKM.

J is TRBJ2-3 and V is TRBV5-1; the D is unclear. CDR1 and CDR2 from the germline V gene are SGHRS and YFSETQ. Trimming took 3 bases from V and 6 from J, leaving 11 bases between them. CDR3 size: 13 residues. CDR3 sequence (DNA): TGCGCCAGCAGCTCGCCTAATGGGGATACGCAGTATTTT. Translation: CASSSPNGDTQYF. Drawing the rest from reference TRBV5-1 and TRBJ2-3, the complete variable domain is KAGVTQTPRYLIKTRGQQVTLSCSPISGHRSVSWYQQTPGQGLQFLFEYFSETQRNKGNFPGRFSGRQFSNSRSEMNVSTLELGDSALYLCASSSPNGDTQYFGPGTRLTVL.

The sample holds one count of this clonotype. The chain carries TRBV20-1 and TRBJ2-5; no clear D gene. The V and J ends lost 1 base and 4 bases respectively, with 7 bases between them. The CDR3 runs 12 residues. The germline gives CDR1 DFQATT, CDR2 SNEGSKA (reference sequence). CDR3 sequence: CSARVGPETQYF. CDR3 in DNA: TGCAGTGCTAGAGTAGGTCCAGAGACCCAGTACTTC.

Only a few counts were recorded for this clonotype. The rearrangement joins TRBV20-1 to TRBJ1-2; D is undetermined. V was cut by 6 bases and J by 4 bases, with 15 bases left in between. The CDR3 sequence is 13 residues long. Germline CDR1 and CDR2: DFQATT and SNEGSKA (reference sequence). For the CDR3, the DNA is TGCAGTGCCAAACCCGTCTCGATCTATGGCTACACCTTC. It encodes CSAKPVSIYGYTF.

The chain is built from TRBV9 and TRBJ2-7; D is possibly TRBD1 (5 bases). V was pared by 0 bases and J by 4 bases, with 14 bases between. Germline V gene lookup returns CDR1 SGDLS and CDR2 YYNGEE. The CDR3 extends over 15 amino acids. The CDR3 sequence is CASSVEPGSRYEQYF. CDR3 DNA sequence: TGTGCCAGCAGCGTAGAGCCAGGGTCGCGATACGAGCAGTACTTC. Based on the CDR3 plus reference TRBV9 and TRBJ2-7, the full variable domain is DSGVTQTPKHLITATGQRVTLRCSPRSGDLSVYWYQQSLDQGLQFLIQYYNGEERAKGNILERFSAQQFPDLHSELNLSSLELGDSALYFCASSVEPGSRYEQYFGPGTRLTVT.

This rearrangement joins TRBV29-1 to TRBJ1-2, with D possibly TRBD1 on 5 matching bases. CDR1 SQVTM and CDR2 ANQGSEA come from the germline V gene. The CDR3 sequence is 14 residues long. V was trimmed by 0 bases and J by 4 bases, leaving 12 bases between them. The CDR3: CSVEDLGRSYGYTF. CDR3 bases: TGCAGCGTTGAAGACCTGGGACGGAGCTATGGCTACACCTTC.

This clonotype occurred a few times. V usage is TRBV10-3 and J usage is TRBJ2-7; 8 nucleotides line up with TRBD2. V lost 3 bases and J lost 2; bases outside the gene matches: 6. The CDR3 consists of 15 residues. Germline CDR1 is ENHRY and CDR2 is SYGVKD. This CDR3 reads CAISEGAGVTYEQYF. CDR3 in DNA: TGTGCCATCAGTGAAGGAGCGGGAGTTACCTACGAGCAGTACTTC.

This clonotype has more than one count but fewer than ten. The V gene is TRBV12-3 or TRBV12-4, the J gene TRBJ2-5; D unresolved. This CDR3 has 14 amino acids. V lost 5 bases, J lost 3 bases, and 13 bases lay in between. The CDR3 loop reads CASSPSSTKETQYF. In nucleotides, the CDR3 is TGTGCCAGCAGTCCGAGCAGCACTAAAGAGACCCAGTACTTC.

This chain links TRBV9 with TRBJ1-1, with TRBD1 identical over 7 bases. Germline V lookup: CDR1 SGDLS, CDR2 YYNGEE. This CDR3 spans 14 amino acids. Trimming removed 3 bases from V and 4 bases from J; junction bases left unmatched: 6. In DNA form, the CDR3 reads TGTGCCAGCAGCGCCGACAGGGCGAGCACTGAAGCTTTCTTT. Translated: CASSADRASTEAFF.

The chain combines TRBV29-1 with TRBJ2-1, with D hard to call. Germline CDR1 reads SQVTM; CDR2 reads ANQGSEA. The length of the CDR3 is 14 residues. V lost 3 bases to trimming and J lost 4 bases, with 13 bases between them. The chain's CDR3 is CSVDGLARYNEQFF. The CDR3 nucleotides read TGCAGCGTTGATGGGTTGGCACGGTACAATGAGCAGTTCTTC.